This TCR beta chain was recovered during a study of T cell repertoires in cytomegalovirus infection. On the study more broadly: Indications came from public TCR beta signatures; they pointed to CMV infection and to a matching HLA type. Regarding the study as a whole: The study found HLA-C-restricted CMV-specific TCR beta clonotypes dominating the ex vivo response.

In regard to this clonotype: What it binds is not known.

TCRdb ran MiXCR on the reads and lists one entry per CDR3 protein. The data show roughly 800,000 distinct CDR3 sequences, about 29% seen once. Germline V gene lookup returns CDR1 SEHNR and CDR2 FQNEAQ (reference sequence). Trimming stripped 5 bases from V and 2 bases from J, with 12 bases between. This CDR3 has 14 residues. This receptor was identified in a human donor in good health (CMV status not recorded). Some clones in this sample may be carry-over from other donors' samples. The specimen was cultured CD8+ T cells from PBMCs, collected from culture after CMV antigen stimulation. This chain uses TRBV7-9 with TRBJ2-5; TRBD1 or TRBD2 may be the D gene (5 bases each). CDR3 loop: CASSPRDQQETQYF. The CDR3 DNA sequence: TGTGCCAGCAGCCCCCGGGACCAACAAGAGACCCAGTACTTC. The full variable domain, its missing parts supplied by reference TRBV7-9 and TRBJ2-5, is DTGVSQNPRHKITKRGQNVTFRCDPISEHNRLYWYRQTLGQGPEFLTYFQNEAQLEKSRLLSDRFSAERPKGSFSTLEIQRTEQGDSAMYLCASSPRDQQETQYFGPGTRLLVL.